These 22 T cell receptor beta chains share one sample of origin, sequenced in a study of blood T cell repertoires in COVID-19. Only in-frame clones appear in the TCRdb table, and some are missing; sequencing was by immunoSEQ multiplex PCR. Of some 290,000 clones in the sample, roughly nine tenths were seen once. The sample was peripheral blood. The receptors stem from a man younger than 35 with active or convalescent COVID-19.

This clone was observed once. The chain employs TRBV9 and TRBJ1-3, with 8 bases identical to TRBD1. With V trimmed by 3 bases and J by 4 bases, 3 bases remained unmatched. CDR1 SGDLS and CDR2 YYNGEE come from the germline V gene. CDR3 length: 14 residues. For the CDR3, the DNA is TGTGCCAGCAGCGCAGGGGGCGCCGGAAACACCATATATTTT. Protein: CASSAGGAGNTIYF.

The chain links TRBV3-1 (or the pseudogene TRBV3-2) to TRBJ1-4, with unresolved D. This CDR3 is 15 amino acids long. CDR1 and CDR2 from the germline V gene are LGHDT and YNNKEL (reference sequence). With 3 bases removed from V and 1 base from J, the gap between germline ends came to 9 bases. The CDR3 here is CASSQHGETNEKLFF. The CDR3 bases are TGTGCCAGCAGCCAGCACGGGGAAACTAATGAAAAACTGTTTTTT.

The CDR3 DNA follows: TGCGCCAGCAGTTTTTCTAGGGAGACCCAGTACTTC. Translation: CASSFSRETQYF. The rearrangement links TRBV5-1 to TRBJ2-5; no definite D call. The germline gives CDR1 SGHRS, CDR2 YFSETQ. V gave up 5 bases and J gave up 5 bases, with 10 bases separating them. This CDR3 has 12 amino acids.

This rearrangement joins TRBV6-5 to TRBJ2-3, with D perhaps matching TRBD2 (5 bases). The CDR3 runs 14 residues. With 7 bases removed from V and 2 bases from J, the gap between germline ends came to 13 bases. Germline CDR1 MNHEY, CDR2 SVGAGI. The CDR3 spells CASTEPGFTDTQYF. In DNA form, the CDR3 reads TGTGCCAGCACCGAGCCGGGATTCACAGATACGCAGTATTTT.

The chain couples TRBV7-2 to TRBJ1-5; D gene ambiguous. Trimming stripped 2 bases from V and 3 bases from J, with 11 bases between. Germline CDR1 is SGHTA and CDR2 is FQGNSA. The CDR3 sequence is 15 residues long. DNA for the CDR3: TGTGCCAGCAGCTTAAATATCAGGCCCAATCAGCCCCAGCATTTT. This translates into CASSLNIRPNQPQHF.

Here the CDR3 reads CASSAQGAYQPQHF. The CDR3 coding sequence is TGTGCCAGCAGCGCTCAGGGGGCATATCAGCCCCAGCATTTT. This chain connects TRBV9 to TRBJ1-5; 8 positions match TRBD1. CDR1 is SGDLS and CDR2 is YYNGEE in the germline V gene. The CDR3 is 14 residues long. J gave up 5 bases and V 3 bases, and 4 bases lay outside the gene matches.

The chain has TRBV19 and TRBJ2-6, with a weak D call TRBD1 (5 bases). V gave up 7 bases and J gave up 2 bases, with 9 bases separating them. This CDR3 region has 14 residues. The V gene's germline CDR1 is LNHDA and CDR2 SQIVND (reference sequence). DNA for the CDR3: TGTGCCAGTACCCAGGGTGCTGGGGCCAACGTCCTGACTTTC. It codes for CASTQGAGANVLTF.

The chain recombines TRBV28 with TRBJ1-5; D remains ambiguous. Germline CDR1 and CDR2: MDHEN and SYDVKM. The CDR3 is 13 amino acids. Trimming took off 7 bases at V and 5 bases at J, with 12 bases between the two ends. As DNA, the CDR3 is TGTGCCAGCACCGGTATCTCGGATCAGCCCCAGCATTTT. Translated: CASTGISDQPQHF.

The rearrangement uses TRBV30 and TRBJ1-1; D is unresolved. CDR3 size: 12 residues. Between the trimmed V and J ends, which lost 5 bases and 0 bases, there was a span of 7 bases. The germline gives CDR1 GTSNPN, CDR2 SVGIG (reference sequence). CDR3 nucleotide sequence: TGTGCCTGGGACTCACTGAACACTGAAGCTTTCTTT. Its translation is CAWDSLNTEAFF.

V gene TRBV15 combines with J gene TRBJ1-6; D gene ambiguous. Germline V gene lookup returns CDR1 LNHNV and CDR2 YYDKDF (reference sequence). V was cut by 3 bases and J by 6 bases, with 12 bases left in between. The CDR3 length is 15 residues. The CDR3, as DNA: TGTGCCACCAGCAGGTCCAGGATCCTTAATTCACCCCTCCACTTT. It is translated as CATSRSRILNSPLHF.

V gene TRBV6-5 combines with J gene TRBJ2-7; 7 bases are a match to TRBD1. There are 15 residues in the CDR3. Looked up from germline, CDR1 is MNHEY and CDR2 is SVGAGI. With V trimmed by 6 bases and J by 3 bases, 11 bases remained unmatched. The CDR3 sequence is CASRPRDSIIYEQYF. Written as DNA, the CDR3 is TGTGCCAGCAGACCACGGGACAGCATAATCTACGAGCAGTACTTC.

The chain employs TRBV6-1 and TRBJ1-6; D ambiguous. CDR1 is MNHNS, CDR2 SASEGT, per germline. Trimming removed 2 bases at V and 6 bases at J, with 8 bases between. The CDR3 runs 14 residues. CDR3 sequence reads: CASSEIGSNSPLHF. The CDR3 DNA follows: TGTGCCAGCAGTGAAATTGGTAGTAATTCACCCCTCCACTTT.

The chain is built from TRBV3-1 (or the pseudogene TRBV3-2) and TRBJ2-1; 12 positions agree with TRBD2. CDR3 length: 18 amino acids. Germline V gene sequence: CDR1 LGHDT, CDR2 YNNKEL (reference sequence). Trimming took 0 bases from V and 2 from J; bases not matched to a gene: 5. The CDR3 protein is CASSQETSGRGTYNEQFF. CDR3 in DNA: TGTGCCAGCAGCCAAGAGACTAGCGGGAGAGGTACCTACAATGAGCAGTTCTTC.

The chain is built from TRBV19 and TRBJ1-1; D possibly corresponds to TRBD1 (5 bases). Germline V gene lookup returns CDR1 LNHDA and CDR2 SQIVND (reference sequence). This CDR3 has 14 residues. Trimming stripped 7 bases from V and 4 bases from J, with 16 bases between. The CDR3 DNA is TGTGCCAGTAAGGCGGGGCGAATTATCACTGAAGCTTTCTTT. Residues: CASKAGRIITEAFF. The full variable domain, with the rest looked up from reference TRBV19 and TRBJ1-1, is DGGITQSPKYLFRKEGQNVTLSCEQNLNHDAMYWYRQDPGQGLRLIYYSQIVNDFQKGDIAEGYSVSREKKESFPLTVTSAQKNPTAFYLCASKAGRIITEAFFGQGTRLTVV.

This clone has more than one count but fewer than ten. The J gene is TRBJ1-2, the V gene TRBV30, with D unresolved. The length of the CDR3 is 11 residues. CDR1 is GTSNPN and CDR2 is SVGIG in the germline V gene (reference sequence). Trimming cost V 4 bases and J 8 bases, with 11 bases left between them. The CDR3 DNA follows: TGTGCCTGGACCCCCGGGGAAGGCTACACCTTC. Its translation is CAWTPGEGYTF.

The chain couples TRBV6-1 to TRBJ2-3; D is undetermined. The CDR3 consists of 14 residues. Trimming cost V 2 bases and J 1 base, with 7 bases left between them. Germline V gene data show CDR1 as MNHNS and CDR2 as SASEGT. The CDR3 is CASSEFGGTDTQYF. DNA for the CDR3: TGTGCCAGCAGTGAATTCGGTGGCACAGATACGCAGTATTTT.

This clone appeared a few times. As DNA, the CDR3 is TGTGCCAGCAGTTACTCACAACAGGGTAACTATGGCTACACCTTC. This gives the protein CASSYSQQGNYGYTF. J is TRBJ1-2 and V is TRBV6-5, with D maybe TRBD1 (6 bases). V was pared by 0 bases and J by 1 base, with 9 bases between. CDR3 length: 15 amino acids. CDR1 is MNHEY and CDR2 is SVGAGI in the germline V gene.

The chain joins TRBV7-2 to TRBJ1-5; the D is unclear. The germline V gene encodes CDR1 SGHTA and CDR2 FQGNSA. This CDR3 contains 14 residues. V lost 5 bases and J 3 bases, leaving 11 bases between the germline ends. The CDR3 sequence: CASSQDTYNQPQHF. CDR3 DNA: TGTGCCAGCAGCCAAGACACCTACAATCAGCCCCAGCATTTT.

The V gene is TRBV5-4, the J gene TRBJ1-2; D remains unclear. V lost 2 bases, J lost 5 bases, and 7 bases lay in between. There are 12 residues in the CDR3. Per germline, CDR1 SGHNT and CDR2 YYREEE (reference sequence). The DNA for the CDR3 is TGTGCCAGCAGCTTTCAGGATTATGGCTACACCTTC. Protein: CASSFQDYGYTF.

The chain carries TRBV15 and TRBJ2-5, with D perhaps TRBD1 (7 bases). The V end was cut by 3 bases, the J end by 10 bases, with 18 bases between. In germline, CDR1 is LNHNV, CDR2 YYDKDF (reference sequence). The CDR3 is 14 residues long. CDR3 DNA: TGTGCCACCAGCAGGAGGGCGGAGGGGGCAGACCAGTACTTC. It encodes CATSRRAEGADQYF.

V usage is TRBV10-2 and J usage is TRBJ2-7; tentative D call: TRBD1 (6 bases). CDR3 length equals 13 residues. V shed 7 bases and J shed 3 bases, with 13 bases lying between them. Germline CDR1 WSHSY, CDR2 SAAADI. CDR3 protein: CASTQDSLYEQYF. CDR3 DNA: TGCGCCAGCACCCAGGACAGCCTCTACGAGCAGTACTTC.

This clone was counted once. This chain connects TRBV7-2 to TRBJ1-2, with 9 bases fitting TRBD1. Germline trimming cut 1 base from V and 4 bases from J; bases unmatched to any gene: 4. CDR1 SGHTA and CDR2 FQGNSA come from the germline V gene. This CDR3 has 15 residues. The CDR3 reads CASSLVTGGPYGYTF. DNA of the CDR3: TGTGCCAGCAGCTTAGTGACAGGGGGGCCCTATGGCTACACCTTC.